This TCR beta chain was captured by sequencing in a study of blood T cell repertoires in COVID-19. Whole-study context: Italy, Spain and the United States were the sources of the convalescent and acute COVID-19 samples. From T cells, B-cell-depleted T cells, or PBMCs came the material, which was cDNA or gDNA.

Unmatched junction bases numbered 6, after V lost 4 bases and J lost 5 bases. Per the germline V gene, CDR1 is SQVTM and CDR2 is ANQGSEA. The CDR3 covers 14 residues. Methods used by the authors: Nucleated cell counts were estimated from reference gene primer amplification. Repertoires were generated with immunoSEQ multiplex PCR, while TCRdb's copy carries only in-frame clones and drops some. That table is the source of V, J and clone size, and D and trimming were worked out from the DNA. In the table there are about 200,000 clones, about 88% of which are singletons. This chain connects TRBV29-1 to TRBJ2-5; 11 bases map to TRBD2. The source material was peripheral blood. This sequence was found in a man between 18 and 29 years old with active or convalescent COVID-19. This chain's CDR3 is CSVVKLAGGETQYF. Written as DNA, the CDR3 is TGCAGCGTTGTGAAGCTAGCGGGAGGTGAGACCCAGTACTTC.